This record covers a single T cell receptor beta chain. What it binds is not known. CDR3 size: 12 residues. V was clipped by 7 bases and J by 5 bases, with 11 bases between them. In germline, CDR1 is SEHNR, CDR2 FQNEAQ (reference sequence). Purified naive CD4+ T cells were depleted of CD25+ Tregs. Study-level points and caveats: Greatest tumor Treg TCR overlap was with tumor naive CD4+ cells. Larger-cohort validation covered only one TCR beta V-J rearrangement.

In TCRdb, the 5' RACE reads were re-called with MiXCR into one record per CDR3 protein. Among some 62,000 distinct CDR3 sequences listed, around 30% were seen once. The TCR was taken from a female donor with breast cancer. This chain links TRBV7-9 with TRBJ2-5; D remains unclear. Source material: tumor-infiltrating naive CD4+ T cells sorted from the breast tumor. This sample's subset: naive CD4+ T cells, CD4+CD45RA+CD25-. The DNA of the CDR3 is TGTGCCAGCACGGATACGATCGAGACCCAGTACTTC. It specifies CASTDTIETQYF.